This TCR beta chain was recorded in a study of beta chain features in type 1 diabetes. The isolated RNA, all of it, was reverse transcribed, so expressed TCRB transcripts were what got sequenced. Here immunoSEQ multiplex PCR was the method, and the copy in TCRdb shows in-frame clones only, minus some. The sample carries about 140,000 clones, less than 8.5% recorded once. This clone has only a few counts. Its matching antigen is unknown. Cells sorted by CD45RO/CCR7/CD25/CD127/CD95/CD27 comprised CD4+ naive, central memory, regulatory and stem cell-like memory cells. The germline CDR1 and CDR2 sequences are SQVTM and ANQGSEA. This CDR3 has 11 amino acids. The study's findings and limits: More deletions and fewer insertions at VDJ junctions were found in patients with type 1 diabetes. Researchers reported that naive, central memory and Treg TCRB repertoires appeared more similar in patients than in healthy donors. Shortening that was moderate but significant affected the TCRB CDR3s of Type 1 diabetes patients in all four CD4+ subsets.

This rearrangement joins TRBV29-1 to TRBJ2-5, with 7 bases that match TRBD2. Matching the DNA end better, TRBJ2-7 makes the J call doubtful. This TCR came from a woman aged 30 to 39 in good health. Sample: central memory CD4+ T cells from blood. For the CDR3, the DNA is TGCAGTGTATCTAGCGGCTACGAGCAGTACTTC. Translated: CSVSSGYEQYF.